One T cell receptor (beta chain) is described in this entry. Its target antigen remains unknown. Per-base qualities were not stored, and no clone one base away is much larger. The CDR3 numbers 16 residues from cysteine through phenylalanine. Only the CDR3 DNA stays, 48 bases, in frame from base 1. CDR1 is given as LGHNA and CDR2 as YNFKEQ, both from the germline V gene. V loses 5 bases at its end and J loses 5 bases; junction bases beyond the gene matches: 10. The entry originates in a study of blood T cell repertoires in COVID-19 (dated by TCRdb to between 2020 and 2021). With regard to the full study: The collaborator samples originated in the United States, Italy and Spain and spanned the acute and convalescent phases of COVID-19. Where available, HLA class I and class II types were obtained from metadata supplied by the sample provider rather than from assay-based typing. The repertoires were released in a freely available public database intended as a resource for research on the immune response to SARS-CoV-2. The material from the prospective study consisted of cDNA or gDNA derived from T cells, B-cell-depleted T cells, or PBMCs. The sample metadata nearly always contained a de-identified subject ID, COVID-19 status, age in years and sex. The samples were drawn from the first 160 participants of the ongoing ImmuneRACE study and from more than 1,000 subjects provided by 6 global collaborators. Deeply sampled blood TCRbeta repertoires from subjects exposed to, actively infected with, or recovered from COVID-19 were included in the dataset. What the authors observed across the whole study: Clinical and demographic metadata were provided uncurated, with the amount varying by source and participant.

Whole blood was collected in K2EDTA tubes by collaborating institutions according to the institutions' own protocols. For TCRbeta analysis, collaborators shipped samples in one of three forms: frozen whole blood, isolated PBMCs, or DNA extracted from either of those sample types. TCRbeta CDR3 regions were amplified from genomic DNA by means of the immunoSEQ Assay, a bias-controlled multiplex PCR. Regarding the original processing steps: Nucleated cell counts per sample were estimated from amplification of reference gene primers within the assay. To quantify the absolute abundance of each unique TCRbeta CDR3 rearrangement, sequence reads were collapsed and filtered. Productive Simpson clonality was computed per sample as the square root of Simpson's diversity index over productive rearrangements. Held by TCRdb, this immuneACCESS table contains in-frame sequences only and omits some clones. Under half of the omission traces to an unresolved V gene where checked; the cause of the rest is unknown. V and J calls and clone size come straight from that table; D and trimming were deduced from the DNA. This sample is represented by about 58,000 clones; around 87% of them were singletons. About an eighth of the sample rests with the top ten.

The sequence was obtained from a man in his 60s with active COVID-19. The material sequenced was peripheral blood. This chain is built from TRBV4-2 and TRBJ2-4; TRBD1 agrees with 9 junctional bases. The DNA is as follows: TGTGCCAGCAGCGACCGGGACAGGGCTTGGGAAAACATTCAGTACTTC. Its translation is CASSDRDRAWENIQYF.